Below, 11 T cell receptor beta chains from the same sample are listed, as sequenced in a study of HIV-infected children after antiretroviral therapy interruption. Documented treatment: PENTA 11 planned treatment interruption arm or continuous ART arm. RNA-based 3' RACE libraries used unique molecular identifiers. TCRdb reprocessed the 3' RACE reads via MiXCR and lists one record per CDR3 protein. The sample records 90,000 or so distinct CDR3 sequences, approximately 6.9% being singletons. The sample was CD45RA+ CD4+ T cells from PBMCs, pooled from several time points, taken from a donor given antiretroviral therapy, either interrupted or continuous. This sample's subset: naive CD4+ CD45RA+ CD45RO- T cells. The receptors shown here come from a pool of human donors with HIV.

This clonotype was seen ten or more times. The chain has TRBV12-3 or TRBV12-4 and TRBJ1-6, with D uncertain. The CDR3 has 16 amino acids. The V end lost 1 base, the J end lost 4 bases, and 11 bases lay between the germline ends. CDR3 protein: CASSLEWTAYNSPLHF. The CDR3, as DNA: TGTGCCAGCAGTTTAGAATGGACGGCATATAATTCACCCCTCCACTTT.

Many counts were recorded for this clonotype. The rearrangement joins TRBV5-1 to TRBJ2-1; TRBD2 matches at 12 bases. V shed 2 bases, J shed 4 bases, and the junction held 4 bases outside the gene matches. This CDR3 spans 16 amino acids. Germline values: CDR1 SGHRS, CDR2 YFSETQ. This CDR3 is CASSFGLAGRYNEQFF. The CDR3 bases are TGCGCCAGCAGCTTTGGACTAGCGGGGCGATACAATGAGCAGTTCTTC.

This clonotype was seen repeatedly, ten times or more. The V call is TRBV29-1, the J call TRBJ1-2; the D is unclear. V dropped 3 bases and J dropped 8 bases, with 16 bases sitting between them. Germline V gene sequence: CDR1 SQVTM, CDR2 ANQGSEA. CDR3 size: 13 residues. The CDR3 loop reads CSVEGGFPGGYTF. CDR3 in DNA: TGCAGCGTTGAGGGTGGGTTTCCAGGCGGCTACACCTTC.

This rearrangement joins TRBV25-1 to TRBJ2-3; the D is unclear. Per the germline V gene, CDR1 is MGHDK and CDR2 is SYGVNS. The CDR3 extends over 14 amino acids. V lost 4 bases and J lost 2, with 10 bases in between. CDR3 protein: CASSVGEITDTQYF. CDR3 bases: TGTGCCAGCAGTGTAGGAGAAATCACAGATACGCAGTATTTT.

This clonotype was recorded many times. The V and J genes are TRBV2 and TRBJ1-1, with 7 bases fitting TRBD1. Trimming at V came to 4 bases and at J to 2 bases, leaving 1 base not matched to a gene. This CDR3 region has 13 residues. Germline CDR1 reads SNHLY; CDR2 reads FYNNEI. CDR3 sequence reads: CASSGQGNTEAFF. In nucleotides, the CDR3 is TGTGCCAGCAGTGGACAGGGTAACACTGAAGCTTTCTTT.

This clonotype was counted at least ten times. The gene calls are TRBV6-5 and TRBJ1-1; D remains unclear. V was shortened by 2 bases and J by 11 bases, with 9 bases between the two germline ends. The germline V gene encodes CDR1 MNHEY and CDR2 SVGAGI. The CDR3 spans 11 residues. The CDR3, as DNA: TGTGCCAGCAGTTACGCGGGGATCGCTTTCTTT. Encoded protein: CASSYAGIAFF.

The rearrangement uses TRBV28 and TRBJ2-5, with TRBD1 identical over 8 bases. CDR1 and CDR2 (germline): MDHEN, SYDVKM. CDR3 length: 12 amino acids. After removal of 5 bases from V and 5 bases from J, the junction contained 1 base not matched to a gene. The CDR3 here is CASSTGGETQYF. The CDR3, as DNA: TGTGCCAGCAGTACAGGGGGGGAGACCCAGTACTTC.

This clonotype was observed a handful of times. The V gene is TRBV5-1, the J gene TRBJ2-7; possibly TRBD1 or TRBD2 for D (5 bases each). With 2 bases removed from V and 5 bases from J, the gap between germline ends came to 8 bases. Germline-derived CDR1 and CDR2 are SGHRS and YFSETQ. The CDR3 spans 12 residues. The CDR3 spells CASSFLGDEQYF. As DNA, the CDR3 is TGCGCCAGCAGCTTCCTGGGGGACGAGCAGTACTTC.

This clonotype was detected ten times or more. This chain uses TRBV9 with TRBJ2-1, with 10 bases fitting TRBD2. The CDR3 totals 15 residues. Germline CDR1 SGDLS, CDR2 YYNGEE. The V and J ends lost 3 bases and 7 bases, in that order; junction bases with no gene match: 7. The chain's CDR3 is CASSGLAGVANEQFF. The CDR3 DNA sequence: TGTGCCAGCAGCGGCCTAGCGGGGGTCGCTAATGAGCAGTTCTTC.

In its sample, this clonotype was seen a few times. This sequence joins TRBV12-3 or TRBV12-4 and TRBJ1-5; no clear D gene. There are 14 residues in the CDR3. V was cut by 3 bases and J by 6 bases, with 12 bases left in between. The CDR3 here is CASSLMQEAQPQHF. CDR3 bases: TGTGCCAGCAGTTTGATGCAGGAGGCTCAGCCCCAGCATTTT.

V usage is TRBV11-1 and J usage is TRBJ1-4, with a possible D match to TRBD1 (6 bases). This CDR3 has 16 amino acids. V lost 5 bases, J lost 2 bases, and 15 bases lay in between. Germline CDR1 and CDR2: SGHAT and FQDESV (reference sequence). Here the CDR3 reads CASSPGVGQTNEKLFF. The CDR3 region has the DNA TGTGCCAGCAGCCCAGGGGTCGGACAGACTAATGAAAAACTGTTTTTT. Full variable domain (remainder filled in from reference TRBV11-1 and TRBJ1-4): EAEVAQSPRYKITEKSQAVAFWCDPISGHATLYWYRQILGQGPELLVQFQDESVVDDSQLPKDRFSAERLKGVDSTLKIQPAELGDSAMYLCASSPGVGQTNEKLFFGSGTQLSVL.